A single sample is the source of the 4 T cell receptor beta chains below, sequenced in a study of T-cell memory formation after mild COVID-19. TCRdb re-called the 5' RACE reads with MiXCR, one entry per CDR3 protein. The table records about 340,000 distinct CDR3 sequences, approximately 14% of them present only once. Material: PBMCs or a T cell subset sorted from them (not recorded which). The source is a young man who had mild COVID-19 (a few samples of this study predate the infection). Cell type and time point are not known.

The sample holds a few counts of this clonotype. This rearrangement joins TRBV28 to TRBJ2-1; unclear D gene. The V gene lost 2 bases and the J gene lost 6 bases, with 11 bases spanning the gap. Germline V gene sequence: CDR1 MDHEN, CDR2 SYDVKM. The CDR3 has 14 amino acids. The CDR3 sequence is CASSLGVRPNEQFF. CDR3 coding DNA: TGTGCCAGCAGTTTAGGGGTCCGCCCCAATGAGCAGTTCTTC.

The chain recombines TRBV5-6 with TRBJ2-1; 12 nucleotides line up with TRBD2. With V trimmed by 1 base and J by 5 bases, 7 bases remained unmatched. The CDR3 loop spans 17 amino acids. Germline CDR1 SGHDT, CDR2 YYEEEE. In DNA form, the CDR3 reads TGTGCCAGCAGCTTGATGAGGACTAGCGGGGTTGACAATGAGCAGTTCTTC. Protein sequence: CASSLMRTSGVDNEQFF. Complete variable domain (other parts from reference TRBV5-6 and TRBJ2-1): DAGVTQSPTHLIKTRGQQVTLRCSPKSGHDTVSWYQQALGQGPQFIFQYYEEEERQRGNFPDRFSGHQFPNYSSELNVNALLLGDSALYLCASSLMRTSGVDNEQFFGPGTRLTVL.

The chain combines TRBV20-1 with TRBJ1-4; 7 bases align to TRBD1. V shed 6 bases, J shed 5 bases, and the junction held 6 bases outside the gene matches. CDR1 DFQATT and CDR2 SNEGSKA come from the germline V gene (reference sequence). This CDR3 spans 13 amino acids. CDR3 sequence (DNA): TGCAGTGCCCCGGACAGGCTAAATGAAAAACTGTTTTTT. It translates to CSAPDRLNEKLFF.

The genes are TRBV7-3 and TRBJ2-7; D perhaps matches TRBD2 (5 bases). Trimming took 3 bases from V and 5 from J, leaving 11 bases between them. The CDR3 sequence is 13 residues long. Germline CDR1 is SGHTA and CDR2 is FQGTGA. The CDR3 nucleotides are TGTGCCAGCAGCTTCCTACCCGGGGACGAGCAGTACGTC. Encoded protein: CASSFLPGDEQYV.